The TCR beta chain described here comes from a study of T cell clonotyping in hematopoietic cell transplantation. Trimming pared 4 bases from V and 5 bases from J, leaving 17 bases between. The CDR3 totals 15 residues. The V gene's germline CDR1 is MGHRA and CDR2 YSYEKL. Libraries were prepared by immunoSEQ multiplex PCR; TCRdb keeps only in-frame clonotypes and omits some of them. Among about 5,900 clones, about three quarters were seen once, and the ten largest hold around a third. The chain employs TRBV4-1 and TRBJ2-5, with D perhaps TRBD2 (7 bases). This TCR derives from a female patient in her thirties or forties who had an allogeneic stem cell transplant, so the T cells may come from the graft donor. Some clones in this sample may be carry-over from other donors' samples. This specimen was PBMCs, taken 100 days after allogeneic stem cell transplant. As DNA, the CDR3 is TGCGCCAGCAGCCTAAAATCGGGGGGCATGGAGACCCAGTACTTC. This encodes CASSLKSGGMETQYF.